This record looks at one T cell receptor (beta chain) sequence and its context. The antigen remains undetermined. This sample is drawn from a study of somatic mutations in cytotoxic T cells in rheumatoid arthritis. In the authors' workflow: When patient CD8+ clones larger than 1% were compared with published virus-specific TCRB sequences, few matched. This table comes from immunoSEQ multiplex PCR, and its TCRdb copy is limited to in-frame clones, with some not included. V and J calls and clone size are given by that table; D and trimming were obtained from the DNA. The sample contains 13,000 or so clones, around 78% of which appear only once. V was clipped by 3 bases and J by 6 bases; unmatched bases: 5. Germline values: CDR1 LGHNA, CDR2 YNFKEQ. The CDR3 consists of 13 residues. Study-wide points: The largest CD8+ clone made up over 20% of CD8+ cells in about an eighth of the 65 patients. There was no significant difference in CD8+ T-cell clonality between rheumatoid arthritis patients and age-matched healthy controls.

The sequenced sample consisted of CD8+ T cells sorted from blood. The chain is built from TRBV4-2 and TRBJ2-7; 7 bases are shared with TRBD2. The clonotype comes from an adult with rheumatoid arthritis. CDR3 protein: CASSQGGRGEQYF. CDR3 coding DNA: TGTGCCAGCAGCCAGGGGGGGAGGGGCGAGCAGTACTTC.